This is a list of T cell receptor beta chains from one sample in a study of T-cell reconstitution after alpha-beta-depleted transplantation in children. TCRdb called the PCR reads again in MiXCR, with one record for every CDR3 protein. Among approximately 980,000 distinct CDR3 sequences listed, 25% to 35% were seen once. The sample was PBMCs, mostly from graft donor cells, taken 360 days after TCRalphabeta/CD19-depleted stem cell transplant. All receptors come from a boy younger than two who had a stem cell transplant for SCID, so the T cells may come from the graft donor. Both conserved end residues are part of each CDR3. D genes are given only for firm matches. Only part of the rows carry a size: once, few, many, or a class if the clone is expanded.

d_gene,j_gene,v_gene,abundance,CDR3nt,CDR3aa
NA,TRBJ1-5,TRBV4-1,few,TGCGCCAGCAGCCCAAGGACGGGCAGCGTGAGCAATCAGCCCCAGCATTTT,CASSPRTGSVSNQPQHF
NA,TRBJ2-7,TRBV9,NA,TGTGCCAGCTCACGTAACCGGGACGGGGATTACGAGCAGTACTTC,CASSRNRDGDYEQYF
NA,TRBJ2-6,TRBV28,NA,TGTGCCAGCAGCGAGGATGGCCCCGGGGCCAACGTCCTGACTTTC,CASSEDGPGANVLTF
NA,TRBJ1-5,TRBV12-3/TRBV12-4,few,TGTGCCAGCGGCGTAGATCAGCCCCAGCATTTT,CASGVDQPQHF
TRBD1,TRBJ2-7,TRBV5-1,NA,TGCGCCAGCAGCCACACAACGACAGGGGAGAGCTACGAGCAGTACTTC,CASSHTTTGESYEQYF
NA,TRBJ2-7,TRBV6-2/TRBV6-3,NA,TGTGCCAGCACCGCCGCCGGGACTGGGATTAGCTCCTACGAGCAGTACTTC,CASTAAGTGISSYEQYF
NA,TRBJ2-5,TRBV14,NA,TGTGCCAGCAGCCAACGTCGGGGGGCCCAGGAGACCCAGTACTTC,CASSQRRGAQETQYF
NA,TRBJ2-2,TRBV5-1,NA,TGCGCCAGCAGCTTTGAGGGTATGGCCGGGGAGCTGTTTTTT,CASSFEGMAGELFF
NA,TRBJ1-1,TRBV6-5,few,TGTGCCAGCAGTTTGGTCAATACCTACACTGAAGCTTTCTTT,CASSLVNTYTEAFF
NA,TRBJ2-4,TRBV5-1,NA,TGCGCCAGCAGCCCCTCGAACAGGGAACACATTCAGTACTTC,CASSPSNREHIQYF
TRBD2,TRBJ2-1,TRBV11-2,few,TGTGCCAGCAGCTTCCCTCGGGCGGGGGGGCTGGTTAGGGACAATGAGCAGTTCTTC,CASSFPRAGGLVRDNEQFF
NA,TRBJ2-3,TRBV12-3/TRBV12-4,few,TGTGCCAGCACTTTGCCCCTTAAGGATACGCAGTATTTT,CASTLPLKDTQYF
TRBD1,TRBJ2-7,TRBV27,many,TGTGCCAGCAGGACGGTCGGGACAGGGTCCGCCGAGCAGTACTTC,CASRTVGTGSAEQYF
NA,TRBJ1-5,TRBV18,few,TGTGCCAGCTCAGCCTTGGGCGATAGCAATCAGCCCCAGCATTTT,CASSALGDSNQPQHF
NA,TRBJ2-3,TRBV5-1,NA,TGCGCCAGCAGCCCCTACCCCTCTAGCACAGATACGCAGTATTTT,CASSPYPSSTDTQYF